Each of the 3 T cell receptor beta chains below was sequenced from the same sample in a study of PD-L1 blockade in urothelial cancer. Time point noted: peripheral blood 6 weeks after treatment start. Method: immunoSEQ multiplex PCR; TCRdb's copy keeps in-frame clones and lacks some. The sample holds about 39,000 clones; over 65% are singletons and the top ten take approximately 10%. This specimen consisted of PBMCs, obtained around atezolizumab (anti-PD-L1) treatment. The origin of the receptors is a man aged 35 to 55 with urothelial cancer.

The J gene is TRBJ2-7, the V gene TRBV2, with 7 nucleotides matching TRBD2. The CDR3 spans 12 residues. Germline values: CDR1 SNHLY, CDR2 FYNNEI. With V trimmed by 8 bases and J by 6 bases, 7 bases remained unmatched. The CDR3 region has the DNA TGTGCCAGCCGGTCTCGCGGGAGCGAGCAGTACTTC. Amino acids: CASRSRGSEQYF.

V usage is TRBV15 and J usage is TRBJ2-7; 9 positions agree with TRBD1. The CDR3 is made up of 17 amino acids. Per germline, CDR1 LNHNV and CDR2 YYDKDF (reference sequence). Losses at the gene ends were 1 base for V and 6 bases for J; bases not matched to a gene: 13. CDR3 nucleotide sequence: TGTGCCACCAGCAGAGTTGGAATTTGGGACAGGGTTGGCGAGCAGTACTTC. This encodes CATSRVGIWDRVGEQYF.

The chain combines TRBV7-2 with TRBJ2-6; D possibly corresponds to TRBD2 (5 bases). There are 17 residues in the CDR3. CDR1 SGHTA and CDR2 FQGNSA come from the germline V gene. V was pared by 0 bases and J by 2 bases, with 11 bases between. Here the CDR3 reads CASSLASAVPGANVLTF. The DNA of the CDR3 is TGTGCCAGCAGCTTAGCTAGCGCTGTACCTGGGGCCAACGTCCTGACTTTC.